Listed below are T cell receptor beta chains from one sample, sequenced in a study of cytotoxic CD8 clonotypes in ibrutinib-treated CLL. The table came from immunoSEQ multiplex PCR; TCRdb's copy has only in-frame clones and leaves some out. The sample lists roughly 200,000 clones; 79% were seen once. The source material was PBMCs, sampled after 12 months of ibrutinib treatment. All receptors come from a human donor with chronic lymphocytic leukemia. Both conserved end residues are part of each CDR3. The D gene is left open where the match is weak. Clone sizes are given selectively: once, few, many, or a class where the clone is expanded.

v_gene,j_gene,abundance,len,d_gene,CDR3aa,CDR3nt
TRBV29-1,TRBJ2-2,-,15,-,CSVVSVQGNKRGAVF,TGCAGCGTTGTGTCGGTGCAGGGCAATAAACGGGGAGCTGTTTTT
TRBV19,TRBJ1-5,-,18,-,CASSIDLGTPRDNQPQHF,TGTGCCAGTAGTATAGATTTGGGGACCCCGAGGGACAATCAGCCCCAGCATTTT
TRBV13,TRBJ2-3,-,14,-,CASSLNGARDTQYF,TGTGCCAGCAGCTTAAATGGAGCCAGGGATACGCAGTATTTT
TRBV7-9,TRBJ2-7,-,12,-,CASSLPPYEQYF,TGTGCCAGCAGCCTTCCCCCCTACGAGCAGTACTTC
TRBV10-3,TRBJ1-2,-,14,-,CAIRGDGTNYGYTF,TGTGCCATCAGAGGGGACGGAACTAACTATGGCTACACCTTC
TRBV5-6,TRBJ1-2,-,12,-,CASSIGPYGYTF,TGTGCCAGCAGTATCGGCCCCTATGGCTACACCTTC
TRBV9,TRBJ2-3,-,19,TRBD2,CASSVGWLAGGRDTDTQYF,TGTGCCAGCAGCGTAGGTTGGCTAGCGGGGGGGCGTGACACAGATACGCAGTATTTT
TRBV25-1,TRBJ2-1,-,11,-,CASTELSEQFF,TGTGCCAGCACGGAGCTAAGTGAGCAGTTCTTC
TRBV5-1,TRBJ2-2,-,15,TRBD2,CASSLIPGGTGELFF,TGCGCCAGCAGCTTAATTCCGGGAGGCACCGGGGAGCTGTTTTTT
TRBV19,TRBJ2-1,-,15,TRBD1,CASSTGDRGYNEQFF,TGTGCCAGTAGTACGGGGGACAGGGGTTACAATGAGCAGTTCTTC
TRBV7-8,TRBJ2-2,-,15,-,CASSPGSFRTGELFF,TGTGCCAGCAGCCCTGGGTCCTTCCGGACCGGGGAGCTGTTTTTT
TRBV2,TRBJ1-3,once,13,-,CASRGVFRNTIYF,TGTGCCAGCAGGGGCGTCTTCCGAAACACCATATATTTT
TRBV27,TRBJ2-3,-,16,-,CASRMWGGLSTDTQYF,TGTGCCAGCAGAATGTGGGGAGGACTTAGCACAGATACGCAGTATTTT
TRBV29-1,TRBJ2-1,-,14,-,CSVDGGWSYNEQFF,TGCAGCGTTGATGGGGGGTGGTCCTACAATGAGCAGTTCTTC
TRBV6-1,TRBJ2-5,-,13,TRBD2,CASIADGRETQYF,TGTGCCAGCATCGCCGACGGGAGGGAGACCCAGTACTTC
TRBV6-6,TRBJ1-2,-,15,-,CASSYVEGGNYGYTF,TGTGCCAGCAGTTACGTGGAGGGCGGCAACTATGGCTACACCTTC
TRBV18,TRBJ1-2,-,15,-,CASSLLGQGIHGYTF,TGTGCCAGCTCACTCCTTGGGCAGGGGATCCATGGCTACACCTTC
TRBV4-1,TRBJ1-6,-,16,-,CASSQTAPGANSPLHF,TGCGCCAGCAGCCAAACCGCCCCGGGCGCCAATTCACCCCTCCACTTT
TRBV2,TRBJ2-5,-,14,-,CASSEAGPPRTQYF,TGTGCCAGCAGCGAGGCGGGCCCCCCACGGACCCAGTACTTC
TRBV2,TRBJ2-7,-,16,-,CASSVLDGESSYEQYF,TGTGCCAGCAGTGTATTGGACGGGGAGAGCTCCTACGAGCAGTACTTC
TRBV5-1,TRBJ1-3,-,13,-,CASSSGTGNTIYF,TGCGCCAGCAGCTCGGGGACAGGAAACACCATATATTTT
TRBV7-6,TRBJ1-5,-,17,-,CASSLIGGTDSNQPQHF,TGTGCCAGCAGCTTAATCGGCGGGACGGATAGCAATCAGCCCCAGCATTTT
TRBV5-1,TRBJ2-2,-,15,-,CASRSPGVSTGELFF,TGCGCCAGCAGGAGTCCAGGGGTTAGCACCGGGGAGCTGTTTTTT